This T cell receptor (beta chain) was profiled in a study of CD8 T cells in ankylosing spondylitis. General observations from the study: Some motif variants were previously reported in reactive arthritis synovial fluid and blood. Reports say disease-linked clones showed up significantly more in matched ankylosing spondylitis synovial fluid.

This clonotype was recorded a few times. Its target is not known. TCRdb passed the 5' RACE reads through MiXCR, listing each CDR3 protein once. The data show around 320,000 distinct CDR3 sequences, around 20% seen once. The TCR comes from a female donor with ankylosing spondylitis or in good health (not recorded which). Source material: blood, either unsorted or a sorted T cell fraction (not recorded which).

CDR3 in amino acids: CASSGEGNVAFF. The CDR3 DNA sequence: TGCGCCAGCAGTGGGGAGGGCAATGTGGCGTTCTTC. The J gene is TRBJ2-1, the V gene TRBV5-1; 7 bases fit TRBD2. J was trimmed by 15 bases and V by 5 bases; bases with no gene match: 11. The CDR3 is made up of 12 amino acids. The germline V gene encodes CDR1 SGHRS and CDR2 YFSETQ.